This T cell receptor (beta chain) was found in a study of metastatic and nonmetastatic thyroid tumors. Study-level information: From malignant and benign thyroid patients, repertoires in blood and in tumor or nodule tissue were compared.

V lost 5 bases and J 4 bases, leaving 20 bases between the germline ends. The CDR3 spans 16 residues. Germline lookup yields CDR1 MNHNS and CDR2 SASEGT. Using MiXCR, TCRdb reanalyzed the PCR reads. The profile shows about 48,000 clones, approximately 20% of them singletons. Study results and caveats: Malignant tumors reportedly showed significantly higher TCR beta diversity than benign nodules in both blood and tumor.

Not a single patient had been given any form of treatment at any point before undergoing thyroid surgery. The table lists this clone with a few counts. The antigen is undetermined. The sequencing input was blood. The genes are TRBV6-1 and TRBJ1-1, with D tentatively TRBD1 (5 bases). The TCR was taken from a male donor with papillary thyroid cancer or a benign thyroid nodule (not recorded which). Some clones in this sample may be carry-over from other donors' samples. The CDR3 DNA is TGTGCCAGCAGTCGACCGGGGGTGGGCAGGAGCACTGAAGCTTTCTTT. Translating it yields CASSRPGVGRSTEAFF.